The entry below describes one T cell receptor beta chain. The sample is drawn from a study of identical twins. This CDR3 has 13 residues. V shed 5 bases and J shed 7 bases, with 14 bases lying between them. TCRdb independently ran MiXCR on the 5' RACE reads; one entry per CDR3 protein. This repertoire shows about 340,000 distinct CDR3 sequences, around 9.7% found once; its top ten account for 8% to 9.5%. Material: naive T cells sorted from blood. The source is a woman aged 45-59 years in good health. This chain uses TRBV12-3 or TRBV12-4 with TRBJ1-1; D is uncertain. The CDR3 sequence is CASSEDHPHEAFF. For the CDR3, the DNA is TGTGCCAGCAGTGAGGACCACCCCCATGAAGCTTTCTTT.